This T cell receptor (beta chain) came from a study of blood T cells in healthy people across ages. Alongside a J-beta primer mix, a sample-barcoded 5' primer served in a second PCR lasting roughly 6 to 12 cycles. TCRdb re-called the 5' RACE reads with MiXCR, one entry per CDR3 protein. The data hold 1,300,000 or so distinct CDR3 sequences, with approximately 59% observed a single time. The CDR3 spans 11 residues. Germline-derived CDR1 and CDR2 are SEHNR and FQNEAQ (reference sequence). V lost 2 bases, J lost 14 bases, and 10 bases lay in between. The chain combines TRBV7-9 with TRBJ2-1; a possible D gene is TRBD1 (5 bases). The sequenced sample was blood. This sequence originates from a man between 18 and 35 years old in good health. CDR3 bases: TGTGCCAGCAGCTTAATAGGGGCGGAGTTCTTC. Protein product: CASSLIGAEFF.